This section outlines one TCR beta chain sequence together with its context. Its recognized antigen is unknown. The record has no base qualities; no much larger clone is one base away. One collaborating source in Seattle enrolled patients during active infection and followed them longitudinally through the course of disease. Each collaborating institution followed its own protocols to collect whole blood in K2EDTA tubes. For TCRbeta analysis, collaborators shipped samples in one of three forms: frozen whole blood, isolated PBMCs, or DNA extracted from either of those sample types. This record belongs to a study of blood T cell repertoires in COVID-19 (dated by TCRdb to 2020 to 2022). Background on the whole study: Samples from collaborators originated in the United States, Italy and Spain and spanned both the acute and convalescent phases of COVID-19. The dataset comprised deeply sampled blood TCRbeta repertoires from subjects exposed to, actively infected with, or recovered from COVID-19. Nearly every sample came with metadata listing a de-identified subject ID, COVID-19 status, age in years and sex. The samples were drawn from the first 160 participants of the ongoing ImmuneRACE study and from 1,254 subjects provided by 6 global collaborators. Where available, HLA class I and class II types were obtained from metadata supplied by the sample provider rather than from assay-based typing. The repertoires were released in a freely available public database intended as a resource for research on the immune response to SARS-CoV-2. The prospective study material was composed of cDNA or gDNA derived from T cells, B-cell-depleted T cells, or PBMCs.

From a lookup of the germline V gene, CDR1 and CDR2 are MDHEN and SYDVKM. For this chain, trimming is 1 base at the V end and 0 bases at the J end, and the number of junction bases without a gene match is 6. Reading from cysteine to phenylalanine, the CDR3 counts 17 amino acids. The retained sequence is limited to the CDR3, 51 bases, with the frame set at the first base. The investigation overall reported the following: How much clinical and demographic metadata was included differed by source and by participant, and the metadata was provided uncurated.

The immunoSEQ Assay, a bias-controlled multiplex PCR, was used to amplify TCRbeta CDR3 regions from genomic DNA. The paper's data handling went like this. The number of nucleated cells in each sample was estimated from the amplification of reference gene primers within the assay. To quantify the absolute abundance of each unique TCRbeta CDR3 rearrangement, sequence reads were collapsed and filtered. For each sample, productive Simpson clonality was calculated by taking the square root of Simpson's diversity index across productive rearrangements. The table was pulled from immuneACCESS by TCRdb, which kept in-frame rearrangements only. Such tables lose some clones; where checked, under half of the loss comes from unresolved V genes, and the rest has no known cause. Clonal size and the V and J genes are those of that table, whereas D and trimming came from the DNA. Within this sample are roughly 250,000 clones, with 86% of them counted one time only. Of the sample, 9.5% to 15% is held by the ten largest clones.

The material sequenced was peripheral blood. This clonotype originated in a woman under 40 with COVID-19, enrolled during active disease. This chain joins TRBV28 to TRBJ2-3; 8 bases in the junction line up with TRBD2. Read as DNA, the sequence is TGTGCCAGCAGTTTATTATTGGCGGGGGGTAGCACAGATACGCAGTATTTT. This encodes CASSLLLAGGSTDTQYF.